This T cell receptor (beta chain) was obtained from a study of control samples from healthy donors and cancer patients. The data were produced by immunoSEQ multiplex PCR, yet TCRdb's version contains in-frame clones alone and is incomplete. The sample contains about 84,000 clones, roughly 82% of which appear only once. Trimming stripped 0 bases from V and 7 bases from J, with 16 bases between. There are 16 residues in the CDR3. Germline loops: CDR1 MGHDK, CDR2 SYGVNS. The receptor's source is a man in his 60s with head and neck cancer. This sequence joins TRBV25-1 and TRBJ2-1, with D perhaps TRBD1 (5 bases). The sample taken for sequencing was PBMCs. CDR3 region: CASSEYPVRQGNEQFF. The DNA for the CDR3 is TGTGCCAGCAGTGAATATCCGGTACGGCAGGGTAATGAGCAGTTCTTC.